The next 15 T cell receptor beta chains were all read from a single sample in a study of cytomegalovirus exposure and HLA in healthy donors. PCR was performed using 60 Vbeta and 13 Jbeta primers. Generated by immunoSEQ multiplex PCR, the TCRdb table keeps only in-frame clones and is missing some. The profile covers roughly 160,000 clones, with about 82% appearing a single time and 1% taken by the ten largest. Sequencing input: PBMCs. These receptors were obtained from a woman aged 50 to 60 in good health and CMV-seropositive.

V and J are TRBV9 and TRBJ1-2, with D uncertain. V lost 6 bases, J lost 6 bases, and 15 bases lay in between. The germline V gene encodes CDR1 SGDLS and CDR2 YYNGEE. This CDR3 is built from 13 residues. The CDR3 DNA sequence: TGTGCCAGCAATCCTACGGGGTTCGATGGCTACACCTTC. Translation gives CASNPTGFDGYTF.

The rearrangement joins TRBV4-2 to TRBJ1-1; D is perhaps TRBD1 (6 bases). V was cut by 3 bases and J by 1 base, with 12 bases left in between. CDR3 size: 15 residues. Germline lookup yields CDR1 LGHNA and CDR2 YNFKEQ. Here the CDR3 DNA reads TGTGCCAGCAGCCAGACCCAGGGGCGGAACACTGAAGCTTTCTTT. This encodes CASSQTQGRNTEAFF.

The chain links TRBV6-6 to TRBJ2-7; a possible D gene is TRBD1 (6 bases). Trimming stripped 5 bases from V and 2 bases from J, with 13 bases between. This CDR3 comprises 14 residues. CDR1 is MNHNY, CDR2 SVGAGI, per germline (reference sequence). This chain's CDR3 is CASSPPRTAYEQYF. CDR3 nucleotides: TGTGCCAGCAGTCCCCCCAGGACAGCCTACGAGCAGTACTTC.

The chain is built from TRBV30 and TRBJ1-2; D is perhaps TRBD1 (6 bases). The CDR3 contains 13 residues. Germline loops: CDR1 GTSNPN, CDR2 SVGIG (reference sequence). V was trimmed by 1 base and J by 5 bases, leaving 11 bases between them. CDR3 nucleotide sequence: TGTGCCTGGAGTGGGGGGCCGGGGTATGGCTACACCTTC. Its translation: CAWSGGPGYGYTF.

The V gene is TRBV9, the J gene TRBJ2-5; TRBD2 agrees at 9 bases. The germline V gene encodes CDR1 SGDLS and CDR2 YYNGEE. This CDR3 contains 17 residues. Losses at the gene ends were 0 bases for V and 2 bases for J; bases not matched to a gene: 8. This chain's CDR3 is CASSVGSSGGRQETQYF. Written as DNA, the CDR3 is TGTGCCAGCAGCGTAGGAAGTAGCGGGGGCCGTCAAGAGACCCAGTACTTC.

The chain joins TRBV5-6 to TRBJ1-2, with 9 bases aligning to TRBD1. The CDR3 has 18 amino acids. The trim removed 5 bases at V and 0 bases at J, leaving 14 bases unmatched. CDR1 SGHDT and CDR2 YYEEEE come from the germline V gene. DNA of the CDR3: TGTGCCAGCAGAAACCTCCGGGACAGGGTTACGACTAACTATGGCTACACCTTC. This sequence encodes CASRNLRDRVTTNYGYTF.

The CDR3 is CASSYIDRDEDYGYTF. As DNA, the CDR3 is TGTGCCAGCAGCTACATAGACAGGGACGAGGACTATGGCTACACCTTC. This chain joins TRBV5-6 and TRBJ1-2, with TRBD1 matching 7 bases. This CDR3 is 16 amino acids long. The germline gives CDR1 SGHDT, CDR2 YYEEEE. V lost 3 bases and J lost 3; bases outside the gene matches: 11.

The CDR3 nucleotides read TGTGCCAGCAGTCCCAAAATACAGGGTCACGGTTCACCCCTCCACTTT. Translation: CASSPKIQGHGSPLHF. This sequence joins TRBV27 and TRBJ1-6, with a possible D match to TRBD1 (6 bases). Germline CDR1 is MNHEY and CDR2 is SMNVEV (reference sequence). V lost 5 bases and J lost 9, with 20 bases in between. The CDR3 is 16 amino acids.

This clone came up once. This chain joins TRBV2 and TRBJ2-6, with no clear D. The CDR3 spans 14 residues. Germline V gene sequence: CDR1 SNHLY, CDR2 FYNNEI. V shed 7 bases and J shed 0 bases, with 7 bases lying between them. The CDR3 spells CASTQNSGANVLTF. The CDR3 nucleotides are TGTGCCAGCACCCAAAACTCTGGGGCCAACGTCCTGACTTTC.

This clone was seen only a few times. This chain links TRBV9 with TRBJ1-2; D unclear. V was clipped by 2 bases and J by 2 bases, with 7 bases between them. Per germline, CDR1 SGDLS and CDR2 YYNGEE. CDR3 length equals 13 residues. CDR3 in amino acids: CASSVLENYGYTF. CDR3 DNA: TGTGCCAGCAGCGTGTTGGAGAACTATGGCTACACCTTC.

This clone was counted between two and nine times. The chain couples TRBV18 to TRBJ2-5; D is uncertain. This CDR3 spans 14 amino acids. In germline, CDR1 is KGHSH, CDR2 LQKENI. The V end was cut by 0 bases, the J end by 2 bases, with 7 bases between. CDR3 sequence: CASSPPAIQETQYF. In DNA form, the CDR3 reads TGTGCCAGCTCACCACCTGCGATTCAAGAGACCCAGTACTTC. The whole variable domain, remainder taken from reference TRBV18 and TRBJ2-5, is NAGVMQNPRHLVRRRGQEARLRCSPMKGHSHVYWYRQLPEEGLKFMVYLQKENIIDESGMPKERFSAEFPKEGPSILRIQQVVRGDSAAYFCASSPPAIQETQYFGPGTRLLVL.

The chain employs TRBV18 and TRBJ2-3, with a tentative D call TRBD1 (6 bases). The CDR3 has 16 residues. Trimming left V 4 bases short and J 0 bases short, with 14 bases between. Per the germline V gene, CDR1 is KGHSH and CDR2 is LQKENI. The CDR3 loop is CASSQNSRGSTDTQYF. CDR3 coding DNA: TGTGCCAGCTCACAGAACTCGAGGGGGAGCACAGATACGCAGTATTTT.

The chain joins TRBV7-9 to TRBJ2-1; tentatively, D is TRBD2 (6 bases). The V end was cut by 1 base, the J end by 10 bases, with 20 bases between. Germline assignment: CDR1 SEHNR and CDR2 FQNEAQ (reference sequence). The CDR3 runs 16 residues. CDR3: CASSLVVGGFRVEQFF. The CDR3 nucleotides are TGTGCCAGCAGCTTAGTGGTGGGAGGATTTCGTGTCGAGCAGTTCTTC.

V is TRBV7-8 and J is TRBJ2-5, with a possible D match to TRBD1 (5 bases). Trimming left V 7 bases short and J 5 bases short, with 17 bases between. Germline CDR1 reads SGHVS; CDR2 reads FQNEAQ. The CDR3 covers 14 residues. The CDR3 reads CASNLQGIGETQYF. In DNA form, the CDR3 reads TGTGCCAGCAACCTCCAGGGAATTGGGGAGACCCAGTACTTC.

V gene TRBV5-4 combines with J gene TRBJ1-2; 7 nucleotides line up with TRBD1. The CDR3 sequence is 15 residues long. Per the germline V gene, CDR1 is SGHNT and CDR2 is YYREEE (reference sequence). With 5 bases clipped from V and 2 bases from J, the junction kept 9 bases outside the gene matches. CDR3 amino acids: CASSLPGQPNYGYTF. The CDR3 DNA follows: TGTGCCAGCAGTTTGCCGGGACAGCCAAACTATGGCTACACCTTC.